This T cell receptor (beta chain) was captured in a study of T cell responses to AZD1222 COVID-19 vaccine. Study details: Timing groups of about 4 and about 12 weeks for second doses were pooled. Whole-study findings and limits: Vaccine-associated CD4 TCRs spanned spike, dominant at 160-218 and 743-854.

The data were produced by immunoSEQ multiplex PCR, yet TCRdb's version contains in-frame clones alone and is incomplete. The repertoire holds tens of thousands of clones, with approximately 85% as singletons. With regard to this clone: Antigen: not known.

Trimming cost V 1 base and J 6 bases, with 15 bases left between them. CDR1 is SGHVS and CDR2 is FQNEAQ in the germline V gene. The CDR3 loop spans 16 amino acids. Sequenced here: peripheral blood, sampled on day 0 of AZD1222 vaccination. This chain connects TRBV7-8 to TRBJ2-2; D is uncertain. This receptor was taken from an adult in good health. DNA for the CDR3: TGTGCCAGCAGCTTAGTCGAGCGAGCCGATCCCGGGGAGCTGTTTTTT. Translating gives CASSLVERADPGELFF. Full variable domain (rest looked up from reference TRBV7-8 and TRBJ2-2): GAGVSQSPRYKVAKRGQDVALRCDPISGHVSLFWYQQALGQGPEFLTYFQNEAQLDKSGLPSDRFFAERPEGSVSTLKIQRTQQEDSAVYLCASSLVERADPGELFFGEGSRLTVL.